These T cell receptor beta chains were read from a single sample in a study of T cells after yellow fever vaccination. MiXCR, run by TCRdb on the 5' RACE reads, gives a single entry per CDR3 protein. The sample consists of some 600,000 distinct CDR3 sequences, 9% to 15% of them appearing once. This specimen was PBMCs, taken on the day of the yellow fever booster vaccination. Source of these receptors: a man under 40 who received the YFV17D yellow fever vaccine. CDR3s include the opening cysteine and the closing phenylalanine or tryptophan. The D gene is left open where the match is weak. Clone size appears in some rows only: once, few, many, or a class for an expanded clone.

CDR3 length: 15
D gene: .
J gene: TRBJ2-7
clone size: few
V gene: TRBV20-1
CDR3 DNA: TGCAGTGCTAGGGAGATGGTGTCAGATAACTACGAGCAGTACTTC
CDR3 protein: CSAREMVSDNYEQYF

CDR3 length: 17
D gene: TRBD2
J gene: TRBJ2-3
clone size: few
V gene: TRBV27
CDR3 DNA: TGTGCCAGCAGGTGGACTAGCGGGACGTCTAGCACAGATACGCAGTATTTT
CDR3 protein: CASRWTSGTSSTDTQYF

CDR3 length: 13
D gene: .
J gene: TRBJ2-2
clone size: .
V gene: TRBV5-4
CDR3 DNA: TGTGCCAGCAGCTTGGTGGCGGATCGGGAGCTGTTTTTT
CDR3 protein: CASSLVADRELFF

CDR3 length: 11
D gene: .
J gene: TRBJ1-1
clone size: few
V gene: TRBV29-1
CDR3 DNA: TGCAGCGTCCTCGGGGGCACTGAAGCTTTCTTT
CDR3 protein: CSVLGGTEAFF

CDR3 length: 13
D gene: TRBD1
J gene: TRBJ2-7
clone size: .
V gene: TRBV7-9
CDR3 DNA: TGTGCCAGCCGAATGACAGGGAACTACGAGCAGTACTTC
CDR3 protein: CASRMTGNYEQYF

CDR3 length: 13
D gene: .
J gene: TRBJ1-5
clone size: few
V gene: TRBV6-2/TRBV6-3
CDR3 DNA: TGTGCCAGCAGTTATACACACAATCAGCCCCAGCATTTT
CDR3 protein: CASSYTHNQPQHF

CDR3 length: 15
D gene: .
J gene: TRBJ2-6
clone size: .
V gene: TRBV7-6
CDR3 DNA: TGTGCCAGCAGCTTAATCTTCTCTGGGGCCAACGTCCTGACTTTC
CDR3 protein: CASSLIFSGANVLTF

CDR3 length: 17
D gene: TRBD2
J gene: TRBJ2-1
clone size: few
V gene: TRBV5-1
CDR3 DNA: TGCGCCAGCAGCCCCATAACTAGCGGGATCTCCTACAATGAGCAGTTCTTC
CDR3 protein: CASSPITSGISYNEQFF

CDR3 length: 14
D gene: .
J gene: TRBJ2-7
clone size: .
V gene: TRBV7-2
CDR3 DNA: TGTGCCAGCAGCTTATCCCGGGACACAGGCGAGCAGTACTTC
CDR3 protein: CASSLSRDTGEQYF

CDR3 length: 13
D gene: .
J gene: TRBJ2-7
clone size: .
V gene: TRBV20-1
CDR3 DNA: TGCAGTGCTCTTCCATCAGGGGTATACGAGCAGTACTTC
CDR3 protein: CSALPSGVYEQYF